This T cell receptor beta chain was recorded in a study of OX40 agonist ivuxolimab in advanced cancers. Study information: Hepatocellular carcinoma, melanoma, renal cell or head and neck cancer was diagnosed in the dose-escalation patients. Of the patients, three showed partial responses, one with hepatocellular carcinoma and two with cutaneous melanoma. Overall study findings and caveats: Researchers report that CD8+ T cells had, on average, more expanded clones than CD4+.

Germline assignment: CDR1 SNHLY and CDR2 FYNNEI. With 6 bases removed from V and 1 base from J, the gap between germline ends came to 14 bases. The CDR3 covers 15 residues. This clone came up a few times. Its target is not known. Only in-frame clones appear in the TCRdb table, and some are missing; sequencing was by immunoSEQ multiplex PCR. The profile shows 70,000 to 95,000 clones, around 85% of them singletons. The origin of this receptor is an adult with an advanced solid tumor such as melanoma, head and neck, liver or kidney cancer. The material sequenced was CD4+ or CD8+ T cells sorted from blood, taken in a trial of the OX40 agonist ivuxolimab. The chain has TRBV2 and TRBJ2-3; a weak D match, TRBD2 (5 bases). The CDR3 nucleotides are TGTGCCAGCAGCGGTGACTGGGGAGGCACAGATACGCAGTATTTT. Translated, it gives CASSGDWGGTDTQYF. Based on the CDR3 plus reference TRBV2 and TRBJ2-3, the full variable domain is EPEVTQTPSHQVTQMGQEVILRCVPISNHLYFYWYRQILGQKVEFLVSFYNNEISEKSEIFDDQFSVERPDGSNFTLKIRSTKLEDSAMYFCASSGDWGGTDTQYFGPGTRLTVL.